Included here is one T cell receptor (beta chain) sequence, with context. The antigen is undetermined. The data originate from a study of cytomegalovirus exposure and HLA in healthy donors. Notes on the study in general: HLA-A and HLA-B allele assignments for most subjects were reportedly predicted accurately using TCR beta sequences. Later work associated roughly 15,000 TCR beta sequences with HLA alleles at 0.05 false discovery rate.

The CDR3 has 15 amino acids. Germline V gives CDR1 LNHNV, CDR2 YYDKDF (reference sequence). Trimming shortened V by 4 bases and J by 3 bases, and 13 bases separated the two germline ends. PCR used 60 Vbeta primers and 13 Jbeta primers. Here immunoSEQ multiplex PCR was the method, and the copy in TCRdb shows in-frame clones only, minus some. The repertoire includes about 83,000 clones, more than 60% of them detected once, and around 6.4% sits in the top ten. This rearrangement joins TRBV15 to TRBJ1-5; unclear D gene. The receptor comes from a man aged 18 to 29 in good health and CMV-seropositive. Sequencing input: PBMCs. In nucleotides, the CDR3 is TGTGCCACCAGCACTAGAAACCCCTTCAATCAGCCCCAGCATTTT. Amino acids: CATSTRNPFNQPQHF.